This TCR beta chain originates from a study of human T cells and chemical hapten exposure. Whole-study findings and limits: Following DPC sensitization, TCRs present above 1 in 1000 frequency showed no change.

This clonotype was detected many times. The target antigen is unknown. The library gave individual cDNA molecules unique molecular identifiers. Authors' processing steps: The number of TCRs in each sample had a median of approximately 93,000 and spanned about 23,224 to 690,600. TCRdb recomputed calls from the RACE reads with MiXCR, one row per CDR3 protein. None of the V and J calls come from the authors' own analysis; TCRdb made them. The sample lists around 80,000 distinct CDR3 sequences, 8.6% seen once, with 1.5% to 1.7% in the top ten. Time point indicated: healthy volunteer bleed at 6 weeks. Whole blood, unfractionated, served as the material for total RNA extraction. The receptor comes from a male donor in good health. Some clones in this sample may be carry-over from other donors' samples. What was sequenced was whole blood.

CDR3 protein: CAFPAGNTIYF. As DNA, the CDR3 is TGTGCCTTTCCGGCTGGAAACACCATATATTTT. The V and J genes are TRBV7-9 and TRBJ1-3; D is unresolved. The CDR3 is 11 residues long. From germline, CDR1 is SEHNR and CDR2 FQNEAQ (reference sequence). V lost 11 bases and J 2 bases, leaving 7 bases between the germline ends.